Below, one T cell receptor (beta chain) is given with its context. This sample stems from a study of tumor T cells in aggressive B-cell lymphoma. Measured with immunoSEQ multiplex PCR; TCRdb has only the in-frame clones, and not every one. Counted here are about 2,100 clones, about 90% occurring once; the ten biggest clones make up under 25%. This CDR3 is built from 11 residues. The receptor was derived from an adult with diffuse large B cell lymphoma. The V and J genes are TRBV21-1 and TRBJ2-7; the listed D gene, TRBD1, was not tested against the DNA. TRBV21-1 is given as a pseudogene. Sequencing was performed on tumor tissue. As DNA, the CDR3 is TGTGCCAGCAGCGCTCGACCCAGGCAGTACGTC. Its translation is CASSARPRQYV.